This TCR beta chain was sequenced in a study of cytomegalovirus exposure and HLA in healthy donors. A single count supports this clone. The antigen is unknown. The table came from immunoSEQ multiplex PCR; TCRdb's copy has only in-frame clones and leaves some out. The repertoire holds some 270,000 clones, with approximately 83% as singletons. Regarding the study as a whole: It was reported that the classifier diagnosed cytomegalovirus status with high specificity and sensitivity in both the original and validation cohorts. In vitro checks showed that a few CMV-associated chains really do target CMV antigens. The investigators catalogued 150 to 200 TCR beta chains as cytomegalovirus-associated.

Germline loops: CDR1 SEHNR, CDR2 FQNEAQ (reference sequence). CDR3 length equals 18 residues. Trimming took off 5 bases at V and 0 bases at J, with 23 bases between the two ends. The chain recombines TRBV7-9 with TRBJ2-7, with a tentative D call TRBD2 (6 bases). The TCR originated in a woman aged 18 to 35 in good health and CMV-seronegative. Sequenced: PBMCs. In nucleotides, the CDR3 is TGTGCCAGCAGCCGCGATAGGGGAGGAAGGAAAAGCTCCTACGAGCAGTACTTC. It translates to CASSRDRGGRKSSYEQYF. Full variable domain (rest looked up from reference TRBV7-9 and TRBJ2-7): DTGVSQNPRHKITKRGQNVTFRCDPISEHNRLYWYRQTLGQGPEFLTYFQNEAQLEKSRLLSDRFSAERPKGSFSTLEIQRTEQGDSAMYLCASSRDRGGRKSSYEQYFGPGTRLTVT.